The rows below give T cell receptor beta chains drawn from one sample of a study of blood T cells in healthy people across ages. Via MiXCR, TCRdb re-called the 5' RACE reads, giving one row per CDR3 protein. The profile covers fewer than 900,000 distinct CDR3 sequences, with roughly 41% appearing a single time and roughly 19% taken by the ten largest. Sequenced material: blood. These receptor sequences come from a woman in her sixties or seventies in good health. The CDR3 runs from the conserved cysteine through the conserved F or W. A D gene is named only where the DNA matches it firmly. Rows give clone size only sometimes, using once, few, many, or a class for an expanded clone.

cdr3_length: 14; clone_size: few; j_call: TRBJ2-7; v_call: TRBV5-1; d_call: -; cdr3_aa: CASSLASETYEQYF; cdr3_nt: TGCGCCAGCAGCTTGGCCTCGGAGACCTACGAGCAGTACTTC
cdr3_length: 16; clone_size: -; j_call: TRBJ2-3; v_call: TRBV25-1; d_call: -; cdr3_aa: CASLGGTYSSVDTQYF; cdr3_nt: TGTGCCAGCCTTGGGGGGACATATTCGTCAGTGGATACGCAGTATTTT
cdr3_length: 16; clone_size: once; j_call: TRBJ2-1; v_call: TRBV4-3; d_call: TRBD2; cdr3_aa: CASSQRTSGSYNEQFF; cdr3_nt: TGCGCCAGCAGCCAGCGGACTAGCGGGAGTTACAATGAGCAGTTCTTC
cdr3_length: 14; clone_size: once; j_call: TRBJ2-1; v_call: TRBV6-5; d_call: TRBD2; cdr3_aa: CASRGLAFYSEQFF; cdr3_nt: TGTGCCAGCAGGGGACTAGCGTTCTACAGTGAGCAGTTCTTC
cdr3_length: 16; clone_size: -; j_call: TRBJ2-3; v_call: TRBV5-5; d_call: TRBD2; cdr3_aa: CASKPISGGSTDTQYF; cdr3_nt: TGTGCCAGCAAACCAATTTCGGGGGGTAGCACAGATACGCAGTATTTT
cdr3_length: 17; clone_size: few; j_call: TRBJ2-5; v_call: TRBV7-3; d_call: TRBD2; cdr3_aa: CASSPGGLAGAVETQYF; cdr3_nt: TGTGCCAGCAGCCCAGGCGGACTAGCGGGAGCGGTAGAGACCCAGTACTTC
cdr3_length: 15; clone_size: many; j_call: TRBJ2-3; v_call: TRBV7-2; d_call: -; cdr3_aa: CASSSLGEHTDTQYF; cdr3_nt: TGTGCCAGCAGCTCGCTAGGGGAGCACACAGATACGCAGTATTTT
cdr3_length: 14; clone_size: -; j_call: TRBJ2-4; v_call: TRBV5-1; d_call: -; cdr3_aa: CASSLESGTYGQYF; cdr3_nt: TGCGCCAGCAGCTTGGAGTCCGGCACCTACGGGCAGTACTTC
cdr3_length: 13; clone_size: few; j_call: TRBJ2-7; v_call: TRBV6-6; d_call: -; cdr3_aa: CATTGDSRYEQYF; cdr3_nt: TGTGCCACCACCGGGGACTCCCGTTACGAGCAGTACTTC
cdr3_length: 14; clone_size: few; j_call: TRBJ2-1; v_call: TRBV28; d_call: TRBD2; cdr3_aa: CASITPGTTNEQFF; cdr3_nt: TGTGCCAGCATCACCCCCGGGACTACCAATGAGCAGTTCTTC
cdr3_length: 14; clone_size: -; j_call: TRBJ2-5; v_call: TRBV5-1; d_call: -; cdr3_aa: CAGSLATGKETQYF; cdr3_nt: TGCGCCGGCAGCCTAGCTACAGGGAAAGAGACCCAGTACTTC
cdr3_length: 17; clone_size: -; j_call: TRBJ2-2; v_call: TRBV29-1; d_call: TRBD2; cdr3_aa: CSVEVVVAGSNTGELFF; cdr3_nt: TGCAGCGTTGAAGTTGTGGTAGCGGGATCGAACACCGGGGAGCTGTTTTTT
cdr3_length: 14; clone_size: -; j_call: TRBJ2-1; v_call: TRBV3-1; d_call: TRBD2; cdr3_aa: CASRERAGGGEQFF; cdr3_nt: TGTGCCAGCAGGGAACGAGCGGGAGGCGGTGAGCAGTTCTTC
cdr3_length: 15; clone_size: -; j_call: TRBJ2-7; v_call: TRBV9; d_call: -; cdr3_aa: CASSVEGISYNEQYF; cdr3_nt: TGTGCCAGCAGCGTAGAGGGGATCTCCTACAATGAGCAGTACTTC
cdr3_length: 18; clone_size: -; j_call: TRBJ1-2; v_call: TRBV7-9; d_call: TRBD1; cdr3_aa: CASSLAGQGASQYYGYTF; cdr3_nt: TGTGCCAGCAGCTTAGCGGGACAGGGGGCGAGTCAATACTATGGCTACACCTTC
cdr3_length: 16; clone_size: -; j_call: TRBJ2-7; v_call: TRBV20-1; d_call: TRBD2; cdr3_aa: CSARDIAGLAAYKQYF; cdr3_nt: TGCAGTGCTAGAGATATTGCGGGACTAGCGGCCTACAAGCAGTACTTC
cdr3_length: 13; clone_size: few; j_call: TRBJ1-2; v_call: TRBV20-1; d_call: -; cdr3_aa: CSASASSSGGYTF; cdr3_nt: TGCAGTGCTAGCGCTTCTTCATCGGGGGGCTACACCTTC
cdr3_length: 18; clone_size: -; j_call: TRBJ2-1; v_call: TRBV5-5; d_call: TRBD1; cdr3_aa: CASSSKISLGTAYNEQFF; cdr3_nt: TGTGCCAGCAGCTCGAAAATATCTCTTGGGACAGCCTACAATGAGCAGTTCTTC
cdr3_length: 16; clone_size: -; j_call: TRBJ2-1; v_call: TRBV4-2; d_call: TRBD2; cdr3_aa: CASSQEATSTYNEQFF; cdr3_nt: TGTGCCAGCAGCCAAGAAGCGACTAGCACCTACAATGAGCAGTTCTTC
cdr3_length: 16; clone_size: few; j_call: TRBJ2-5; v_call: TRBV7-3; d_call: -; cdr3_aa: CASSLFMGGPQETQYF; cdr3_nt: TGTGCCAGCAGCTTATTTATGGGGGGGCCCCAAGAGACCCAGTACTTC
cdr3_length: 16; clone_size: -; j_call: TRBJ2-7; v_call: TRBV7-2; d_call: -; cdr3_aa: CASSLAASIPSYEQYF; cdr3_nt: TGTGCCAGCAGCTTAGCCGCTAGCATTCCCTCCTACGAGCAGTACTTC
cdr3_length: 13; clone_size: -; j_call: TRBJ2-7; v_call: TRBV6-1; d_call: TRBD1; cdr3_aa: CASRGGQAYEQYF; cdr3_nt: TGTGCCAGCAGGGGGGGACAGGCCTACGAGCAGTACTTC
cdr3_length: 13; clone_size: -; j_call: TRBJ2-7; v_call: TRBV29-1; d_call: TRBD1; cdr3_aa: CSVGTGEMYEQYF; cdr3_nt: TGCAGCGTTGGGACAGGGGAAATGTACGAGCAGTACTTC
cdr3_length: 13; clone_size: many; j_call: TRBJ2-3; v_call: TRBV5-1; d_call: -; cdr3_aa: CASSQGDTDTQYF; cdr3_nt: TGCGCCAGCAGCCAGGGAGACACAGATACGCAGTATTTT
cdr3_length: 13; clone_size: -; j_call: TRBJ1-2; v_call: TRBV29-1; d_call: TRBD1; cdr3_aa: CSVDTGGGYGYTF; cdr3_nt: TGCAGCGTAGACACAGGGGGCGGCTATGGCTACACCTTC
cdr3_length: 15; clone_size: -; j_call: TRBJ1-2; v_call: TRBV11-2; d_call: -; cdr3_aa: CASSLPQGRAYGYTF; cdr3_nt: TGTGCCAGCAGCTTACCCCAGGGGAGGGCATATGGCTACACCTTC
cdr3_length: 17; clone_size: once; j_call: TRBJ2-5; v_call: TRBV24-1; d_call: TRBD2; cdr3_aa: CATSDYGTSGREDEQYF; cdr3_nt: TGTGCCACCAGTGACTATGGGACTAGCGGGAGGGAGGATGAGCAGTACTTC
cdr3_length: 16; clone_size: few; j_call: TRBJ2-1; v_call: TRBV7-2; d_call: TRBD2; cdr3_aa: CASSLLKLAGNNEQFF; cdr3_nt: TGTGCCAGCAGCTTATTGAAACTAGCGGGAAACAATGAGCAGTTCTTC
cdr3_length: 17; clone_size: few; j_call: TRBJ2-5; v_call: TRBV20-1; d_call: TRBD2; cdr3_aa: CSARVRGLAFSVETQYF; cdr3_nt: TGCAGTGCTAGAGTACGGGGACTAGCTTTCAGTGTGGAGACCCAGTACTTC
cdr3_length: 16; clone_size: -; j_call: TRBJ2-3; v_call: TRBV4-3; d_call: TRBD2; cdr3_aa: CASSQGGGPRTDTQYF; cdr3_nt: TGCGCCAGCAGCCAAGGCGGGGGGCCGCGCACAGATACGCAGTATTTT
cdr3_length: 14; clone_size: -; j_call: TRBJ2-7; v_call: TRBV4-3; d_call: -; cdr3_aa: CASSQDSGYNEQYF; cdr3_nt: TGTGCCAGCAGCCAAGATTCGGGCTACAATGAGCAGTACTTC
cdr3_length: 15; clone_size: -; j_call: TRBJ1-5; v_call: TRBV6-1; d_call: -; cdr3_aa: CASSERGVSNQPQHF; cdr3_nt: TGTGCCAGCAGTGAAAGGGGGGTCAGCAATCAGCCCCAGCATTTT
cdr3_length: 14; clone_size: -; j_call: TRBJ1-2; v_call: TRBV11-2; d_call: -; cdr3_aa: CASSLHDQTGGYTF; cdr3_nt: TGTGCCAGCAGCCTCCACGACCAGACCGGCGGCTACACCTTC